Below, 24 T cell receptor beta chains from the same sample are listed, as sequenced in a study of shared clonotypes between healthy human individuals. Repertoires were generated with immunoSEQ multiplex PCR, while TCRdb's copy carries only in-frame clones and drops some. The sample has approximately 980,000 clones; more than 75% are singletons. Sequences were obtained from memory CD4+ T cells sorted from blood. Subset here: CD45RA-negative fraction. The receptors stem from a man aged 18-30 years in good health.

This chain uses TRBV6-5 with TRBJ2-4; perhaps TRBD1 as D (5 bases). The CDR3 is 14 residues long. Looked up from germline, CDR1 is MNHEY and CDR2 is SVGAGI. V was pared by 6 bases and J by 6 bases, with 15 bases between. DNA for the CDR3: TGTGCCAGCAGAGACGCAGGGTCTGGAAACATTCAGTACTTC. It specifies CASRDAGSGNIQYF.

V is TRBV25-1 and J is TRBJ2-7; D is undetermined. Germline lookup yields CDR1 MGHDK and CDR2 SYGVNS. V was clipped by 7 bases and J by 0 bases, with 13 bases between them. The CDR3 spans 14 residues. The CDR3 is CASTPDPPSYEQYF. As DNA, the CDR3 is TGTGCCAGCACCCCGGACCCCCCCTCCTACGAGCAGTACTTC.

The CDR3 is CASSPGDRTNEKLFF. The CDR3 DNA sequence: TGTGCCAGCAGTCCGGGGGACAGAACTAATGAAAAACTGTTTTTT. The chain joins TRBV6-5 to TRBJ1-4; the match to TRBD1 covers 7 bases. CDR1 and CDR2 from the germline V gene are MNHEY and SVGAGI. The CDR3 extends over 15 amino acids. V dropped 5 bases and J dropped 1; count of bases not matched to a gene: 4.

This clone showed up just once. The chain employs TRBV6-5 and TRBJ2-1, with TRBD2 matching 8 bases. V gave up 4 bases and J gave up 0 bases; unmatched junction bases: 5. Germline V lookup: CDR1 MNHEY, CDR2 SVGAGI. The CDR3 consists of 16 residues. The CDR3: CASSSIAGSSYNEQFF. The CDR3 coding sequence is TGTGCCAGCAGTTCCATAGCGGGAAGCTCCTACAATGAGCAGTTCTTC.

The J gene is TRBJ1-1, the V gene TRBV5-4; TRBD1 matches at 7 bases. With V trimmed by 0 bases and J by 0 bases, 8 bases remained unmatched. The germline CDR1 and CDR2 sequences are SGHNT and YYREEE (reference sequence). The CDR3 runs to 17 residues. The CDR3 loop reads CASSLGGQAGLNTEAFF. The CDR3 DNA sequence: TGTGCCAGCAGCTTGGGAGGACAGGCGGGGCTGAACACTGAAGCTTTCTTT.

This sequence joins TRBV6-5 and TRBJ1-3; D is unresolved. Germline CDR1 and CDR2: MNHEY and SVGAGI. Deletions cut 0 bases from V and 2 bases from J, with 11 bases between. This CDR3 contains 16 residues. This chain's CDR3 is CASSYSIQITGNTIYF. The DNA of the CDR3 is TGTGCCAGCAGTTACTCGATACAAATAACTGGAAACACCATATATTTT.

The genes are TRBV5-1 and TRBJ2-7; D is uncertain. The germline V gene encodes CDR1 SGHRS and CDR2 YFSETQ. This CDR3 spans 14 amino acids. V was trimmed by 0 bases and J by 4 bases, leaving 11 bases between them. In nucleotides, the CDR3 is TGCGCCAGCAGCTTGGATAATATAGGATACGAGCAGTACTTC. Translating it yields CASSLDNIGYEQYF.

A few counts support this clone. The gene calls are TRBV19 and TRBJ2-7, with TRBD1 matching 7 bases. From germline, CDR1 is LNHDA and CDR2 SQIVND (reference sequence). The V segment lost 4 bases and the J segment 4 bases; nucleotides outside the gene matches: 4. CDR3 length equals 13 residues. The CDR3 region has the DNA TGTGCCAGTAGTAGGGACAGCACGTACGAGCAGTACTTC. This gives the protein CASSRDSTYEQYF. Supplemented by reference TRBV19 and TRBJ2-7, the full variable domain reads DGGITQSPKYLFRKEGQNVTLSCEQNLNHDAMYWYRQDPGQGLRLIYYSQIVNDFQKGDIAEGYSVSREKKESFPLTVTSAQKNPTAFYLCASSRDSTYEQYFGPGTRLTVT.

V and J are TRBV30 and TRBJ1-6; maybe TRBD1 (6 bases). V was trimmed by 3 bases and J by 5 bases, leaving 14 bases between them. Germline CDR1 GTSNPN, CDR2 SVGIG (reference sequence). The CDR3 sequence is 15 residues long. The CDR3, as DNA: TGTGCCTGGAGGGAGCAGGGGCGGAATAATTCACCCCTCCACTTT. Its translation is CAWREQGRNNSPLHF.

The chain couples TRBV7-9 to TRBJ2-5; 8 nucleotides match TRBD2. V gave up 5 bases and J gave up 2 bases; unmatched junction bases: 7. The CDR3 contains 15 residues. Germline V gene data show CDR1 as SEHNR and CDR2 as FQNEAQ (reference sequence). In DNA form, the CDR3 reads TGTGCCAGCAGCCGACCCAAGCGGGGGCAAGAGACCCAGTACTTC. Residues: CASSRPKRGQETQYF.

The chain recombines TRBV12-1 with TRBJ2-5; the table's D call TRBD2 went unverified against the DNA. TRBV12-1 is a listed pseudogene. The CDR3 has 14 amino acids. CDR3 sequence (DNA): TGTGCCAGCAGCCACCGGGACTACCAAGAGACCCAGTACTTC. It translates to CASSHRDYQETQYF.

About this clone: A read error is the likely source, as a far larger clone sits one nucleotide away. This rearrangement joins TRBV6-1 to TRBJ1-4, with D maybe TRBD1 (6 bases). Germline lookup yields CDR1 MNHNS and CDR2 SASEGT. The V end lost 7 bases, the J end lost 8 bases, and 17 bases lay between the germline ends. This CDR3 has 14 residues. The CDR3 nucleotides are TGTGCCAGCAACCCCCCCGGGACACGCGAAAAACTGTTTTTT. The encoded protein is CASNPPGTREKLFF.

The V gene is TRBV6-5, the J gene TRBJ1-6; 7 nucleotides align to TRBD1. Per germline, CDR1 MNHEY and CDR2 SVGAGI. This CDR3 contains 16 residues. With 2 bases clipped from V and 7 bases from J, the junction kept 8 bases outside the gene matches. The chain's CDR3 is CASSYGSGQNNSPLHF. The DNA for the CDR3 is TGTGCCAGCAGTTACGGATCGGGACAGAACAATTCACCCCTCCACTTT.

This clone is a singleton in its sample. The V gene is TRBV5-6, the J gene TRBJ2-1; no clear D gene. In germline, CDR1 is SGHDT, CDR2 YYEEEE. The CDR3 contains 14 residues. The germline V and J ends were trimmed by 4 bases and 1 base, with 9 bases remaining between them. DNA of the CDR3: TGTGCCAGCAGCCCGGACCTTTCCTACAATGAGCAGTTCTTC. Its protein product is CASSPDLSYNEQFF.

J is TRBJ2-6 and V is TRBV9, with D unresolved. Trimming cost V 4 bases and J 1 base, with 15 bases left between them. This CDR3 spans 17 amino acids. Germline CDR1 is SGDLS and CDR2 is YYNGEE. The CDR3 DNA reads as TGTGCCAGCAGCTCCCCCTCCTTCGAATCTGGGGCCAACGTCCTGACTTTC. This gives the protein CASSSPSFESGANVLTF.

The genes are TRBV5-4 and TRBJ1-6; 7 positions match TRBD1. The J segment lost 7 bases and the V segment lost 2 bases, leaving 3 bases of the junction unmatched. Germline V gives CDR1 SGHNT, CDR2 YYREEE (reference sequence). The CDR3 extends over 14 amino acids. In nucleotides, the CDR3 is TGTGCCAGCAGCTTACAGGGGAGGAATTCACCCCTCCACTTT. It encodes CASSLQGRNSPLHF.

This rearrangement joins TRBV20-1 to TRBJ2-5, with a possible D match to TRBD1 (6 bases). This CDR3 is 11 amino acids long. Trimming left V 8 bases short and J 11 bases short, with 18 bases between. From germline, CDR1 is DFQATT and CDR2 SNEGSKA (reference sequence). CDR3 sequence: CSTSRQRGQYF. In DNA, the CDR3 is TGCAGTACTTCCCGACAGAGGGGGCAGTACTTC.

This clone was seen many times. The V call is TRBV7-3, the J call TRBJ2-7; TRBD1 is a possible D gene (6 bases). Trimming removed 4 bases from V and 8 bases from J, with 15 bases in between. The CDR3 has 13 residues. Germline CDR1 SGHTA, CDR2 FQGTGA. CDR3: CASSSWTEGKQYF. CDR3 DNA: TGTGCCAGCAGCTCCTGGACAGAAGGAAAGCAGTACTTC.

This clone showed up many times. The CDR3 region is CASSQEGHNSNQPQHF. The CDR3 DNA sequence: TGCGCCAGCAGCCAAGAGGGACATAATAGCAATCAGCCCCAGCATTTT. The chain recombines TRBV4-1 with TRBJ1-5; tentatively, D is TRBD1 (6 bases). Germline CDR1 and CDR2: MGHRA and YSYEKL. Between the trimmed V and J ends, which lost 0 bases and 0 bases, there was a span of 9 bases. This CDR3 contains 16 residues.

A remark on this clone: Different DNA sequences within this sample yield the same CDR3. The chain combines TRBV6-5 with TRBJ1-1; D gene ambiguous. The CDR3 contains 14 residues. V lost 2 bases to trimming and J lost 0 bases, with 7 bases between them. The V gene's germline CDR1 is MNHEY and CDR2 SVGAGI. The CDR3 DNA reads TGTGCCAGCAGTTACAGGGATTTGAACACTGAAGCTTTCTTT. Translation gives CASSYRDLNTEAFF.

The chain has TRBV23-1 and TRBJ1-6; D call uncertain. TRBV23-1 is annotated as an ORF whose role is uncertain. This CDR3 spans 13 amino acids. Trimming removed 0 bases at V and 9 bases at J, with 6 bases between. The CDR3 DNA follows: TGCGCCAGCAGTCAATCTGGGGTTTCACCCCTCCACTTT. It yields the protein CASSQSGVSPLHF.

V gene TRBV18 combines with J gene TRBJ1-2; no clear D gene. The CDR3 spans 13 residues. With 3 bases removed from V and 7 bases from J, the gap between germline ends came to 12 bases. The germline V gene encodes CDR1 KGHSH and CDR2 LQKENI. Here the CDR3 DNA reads TGTGCCAGCTCACCTGTGGAATCGGGTGGCTACACCTTC. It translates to CASSPVESGGYTF.

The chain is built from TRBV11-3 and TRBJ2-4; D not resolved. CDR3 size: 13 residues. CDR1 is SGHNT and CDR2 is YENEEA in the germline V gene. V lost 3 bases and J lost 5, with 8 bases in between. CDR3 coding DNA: TGTGCCAGCAGCTTGAATGTAGAAAACATTCAGTACTTC. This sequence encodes CASSLNVENIQYF.

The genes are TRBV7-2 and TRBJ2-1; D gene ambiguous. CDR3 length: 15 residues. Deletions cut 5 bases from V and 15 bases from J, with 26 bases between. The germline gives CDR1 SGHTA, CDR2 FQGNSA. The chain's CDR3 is CASSRLGLGLVDWFF. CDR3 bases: TGTGCCAGCAGCCGTTTAGGTCTAGGGCTAGTAGATTGGTTCTTC. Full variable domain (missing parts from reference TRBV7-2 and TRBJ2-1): GAGVSQSPSNKVTEKGKDVELRCDPISGHTALYWYRQSLGQGLEFLIYFQGNSAPDKSGLPSDRFSAERTGGSVSTLTIQRTQQEDSAVYLCASSRLGLGLVDWFFGPGTRLTVL.